These 23 T cell receptor beta chains were all obtained from the same sample, sequenced in a study of identical twins. TCRdb processed the 5' RACE reads anew with MiXCR; each CDR3 protein has one entry. Here the sample spans 200,000 or so distinct CDR3 sequences, about 16% being singletons. This same sample was also part of a study on T cells expressing NK-cell markers.

The sample consisted of CD8+ T cells sorted from blood. These receptors came from a woman in her late teens or twenties in good health.

This clonotype has a handful of counts. V gene TRBV7-9 combines with J gene TRBJ2-2, with no clear D. Between the trimmed V and J ends, which lost 5 bases and 6 bases, there was a span of 10 bases. The CDR3 has 13 residues. CDR1 is SEHNR and CDR2 is FQNEAQ in the germline V gene (reference sequence). The CDR3 region has the DNA TGTGCCAGCAGCCCCTGGTCCCCCGGGGAGCTGTTTTTT. Translating gives CASSPWSPGELFF. Filled out from reference TRBV7-9 and TRBJ2-2, the complete variable domain reads DTGVSQNPRHKITKRGQNVTFRCDPISEHNRLYWYRQTLGQGPEFLTYFQNEAQLEKSRLLSDRFSAERPKGSFSTLEIQRTEQGDSAMYLCASSPWSPGELFFGEGSRLTVL.

This clonotype occurred a few times. This rearrangement joins TRBV27 to TRBJ2-1; perhaps TRBD2 as D (5 bases). The CDR3 has 12 residues. Germline-derived CDR1 and CDR2 are MNHEY and SMNVEV (reference sequence). V was shortened by 3 bases and J by 5 bases, with 5 bases between the two germline ends. DNA of the CDR3: TGTGCCAGCAGTTTGAGGGACAATGAGCAGTTCTTC. Translated: CASSLRDNEQFF.

The V call is TRBV9, the J call TRBJ2-7; TRBD2 matches at 10 bases. This CDR3 has 14 residues. The J segment lost 6 bases and the V segment lost 3 bases, leaving 6 bases of the junction unmatched. CDR1 and CDR2 from the germline V gene are SGDLS and YYNGEE. CDR3 sequence (DNA): TGTGCCAGCAGCGCGTTAGCGGGAGGACGCGAGCAGTACTTC. It is translated as CASSALAGGREQYF.

This clonotype showed up many times. J is TRBJ1-1 and V is TRBV7-9; 9 bases are shared with TRBD1. Germline lookup yields CDR1 SEHNR and CDR2 FQNEAQ (reference sequence). This CDR3 is built from 14 residues. The ends lost 4 bases at V and 5 bases at J; junction bases unmatched: 5. CDR3 amino acids: CASSSQGAGTEAFF. CDR3 sequence (DNA): TGTGCCAGCAGCTCACAGGGGGCAGGGACTGAAGCTTTCTTT.

The V and J genes are TRBV29-1 and TRBJ2-7; D might be TRBD1 (6 bases). Looked up from germline, CDR1 is SQVTM and CDR2 is ANQGSEA. Trimming removed 4 bases from V and 4 bases from J, with 17 bases in between. This CDR3 region has 14 residues. CDR3 sequence (DNA): TGCAGCGTTGCTAGCCGGGACACTTTTTACGAGCAGTACTTC. It specifies CSVASRDTFYEQYF.

This clonotype was counted only a few times. V gene TRBV15 combines with J gene TRBJ2-2; 7 nucleotides agree with TRBD2. Germline V lookup: CDR1 LNHNV, CDR2 YYDKDF (reference sequence). Unmatched junction bases numbered 5, after V lost 5 bases and J lost 5 bases. CDR3 length equals 14 residues. CDR3 nucleotides: TGTGCCACCAGCGGCGAAGCGGGAACCGGGGAGCTGTTTTTT. Translating gives CATSGEAGTGELFF.

This clonotype was picked up a small number of times. The CDR3 nucleotides are TGTGCCAGCAGGCTGGGACGGATGAACACTGAAGCTTTCTTT. Its translation: CASRLGRMNTEAFF. The V call is TRBV27, the J call TRBJ1-1; possibly TRBD1 for D (5 bases). The V gene lost 6 bases and the J gene lost 0 bases, with 11 bases spanning the gap. CDR1 and CDR2 from the germline V gene are MNHEY and SMNVEV (reference sequence). The CDR3 length is 14 residues.

This clonotype was detected a few times. This chain links TRBV5-1 with TRBJ2-7, with 8 bases lining up with TRBD2. Germline CDR1 and CDR2: SGHRS and YFSETQ. After removal of 1 base from V and 4 bases from J, the junction contained 10 bases not matched to a gene. The CDR3 has 16 amino acids. The CDR3 coding sequence is TGCGCCAGCAGCTTGACCGGGACTAGGGGATTATACGAGCAGTACTTC. Amino acid sequence: CASSLTGTRGLYEQYF.

This clonotype has ten or more counts. The chain combines TRBV12-3 or TRBV12-4 with TRBJ1-1; D gene unclear. V gave up 6 bases and J gave up 3 bases, with 8 bases separating them. The CDR3 is made up of 12 amino acids. CDR3 nucleotides: TGTGCCAGCAGCCTAGCGGACACTGAAGCTTTCTTT. This gives the protein CASSLADTEAFF.

This clonotype was counted many times. At one of its ends the junction is not consistent with the germline gene, which may arise from a read error. The CDR3 sequence: CASSLAGGAYNEQFF. The CDR3 DNA is TGTGCCAGCAGTCTAGCGGGAGGCGCCTACAATGAGCAGTTCTTC. The chain couples TRBV12-3 or TRBV12-4 to TRBJ2-1; 11 bases are shared with TRBD2. The CDR3 consists of 15 residues.

This clonotype was found many times. The chain uses TRBV12-3 or TRBV12-4 and TRBJ1-5, with TRBD1 as a possible D gene (6 bases). V was pared by 5 bases and J by 5 bases, with 10 bases between. The CDR3 has 13 amino acids. The CDR3 here is CASSADSYQPQHF. Written as DNA, the CDR3 is TGTGCCAGCAGTGCGGACAGTTATCAGCCCCAGCATTTT.

This clonotype appeared many times. The CDR3 is CASSSPPGTEAFF. CDR3 DNA: TGCGCCAGCAGCTCCCCCCCTGGCACTGAAGCTTTCTTT. This chain joins TRBV5-1 and TRBJ1-1; D is uncertain. Between the trimmed V and J ends, which lost 3 bases and 4 bases, there was a span of 10 bases. CDR1 and CDR2 from the germline V gene are SGHRS and YFSETQ. This CDR3 comprises 13 residues. Filled out from reference TRBV5-1 and TRBJ1-1, the complete variable domain reads KAGVTQTPRYLIKTRGQQVTLSCSPISGHRSVSWYQQTPGQGLQFLFEYFSETQRNKGNFPGRFSGRQFSNSRSEMNVSTLELGDSALYLCASSSPPGTEAFFGQGTRLTVV.

This clonotype occurred a few times. V usage is TRBV5-4 and J usage is TRBJ2-3, with 9 bases matching TRBD2. This CDR3 contains 16 residues. V lost 0 bases, J lost 1 base, and 3 bases stayed unmatched. Germline CDR1 SGHNT, CDR2 YYREEE (reference sequence). As DNA, the CDR3 is TGTGCCAGCAGCTTGGAGGCTAGCGGGGGCACAGATACGCAGTATTTT. Translated: CASSLEASGGTDTQYF. Full variable domain (remainder filled in from reference TRBV5-4 and TRBJ2-3): ETGVTQSPTHLIKTRGQQVTLRCSSQSGHNTVSWYQQALGQGPQFIFQYYREEENGRGNFPPRFSGLQFPNYSSELNVNALELDDSALYLCASSLEASGGTDTQYFGPGTRLTVL.

V is TRBV4-3 and J is TRBJ2-3; D is unclear. This CDR3 comprises 15 residues. Trimming pared 0 bases from V and 6 bases from J, leaving 13 bases between. From germline, CDR1 is LGHNA and CDR2 YSLEER. The chain's CDR3 is CASSQDLPQADTQYF. CDR3 DNA sequence: TGCGCCAGCAGCCAAGATTTACCCCAGGCCGATACGCAGTATTTT.

The chain joins TRBV13 to TRBJ2-3, with 9 bases lining up with TRBD2. The CDR3 totals 16 residues. The V and J ends lost 5 bases and 2 bases, in that order; junction bases with no gene match: 8. Looked up from germline, CDR1 is PRHDT and CDR2 is FYEKMQ (reference sequence). The CDR3 sequence: CASSPIAGAPTDTQYF. In DNA, the CDR3 is TGTGCCAGCAGCCCCATAGCGGGGGCCCCCACAGATACGCAGTATTTT. Full variable domain (outside the CDR3, taken from reference TRBV13 and TRBJ2-3): AAGVIQSPRHLIKEKRETATLKCYPIPRHDTVYWYQQGPGQDPQFLISFYEKMQSDKGSIPDRFSAQQFSDYHSELNMSSLELGDSALYFCASSPIAGAPTDTQYFGPGTRLTVL.

The gene calls are TRBV19 and TRBJ2-7; D is uncertain. Trimming took off 3 bases at V and 3 bases at J, with 12 bases between the two ends. CDR3 length: 14 amino acids. The germline V gene has CDR1 LNHDA and CDR2 SQIVND (reference sequence). CDR3 sequence (DNA): TGTGCCAGTAGTATGCCTCACTCCAACTACGAGCAGTACTTC. As protein: CASSMPHSNYEQYF.

In this sample, this clonotype turned up many times. The chain links TRBV7-6 to TRBJ2-1; TRBD2 agrees at 12 bases. CDR1 is SGHVS and CDR2 is FNYEAQ in the germline V gene. V dropped 6 bases and J dropped 4; count of bases not matched to a gene: 4. The CDR3 loop spans 15 amino acids. The chain's CDR3 is CASSRLAGGYNEQFF. CDR3 DNA: TGTGCCAGCAGTAGGCTAGCGGGGGGGTACAATGAGCAGTTCTTC.

V and J are TRBV5-1 and TRBJ1-2; D is uncertain. Germline V gene data show CDR1 as SGHRS and CDR2 as YFSETQ. The CDR3 length is 12 residues. V dropped 6 bases and J dropped 8 bases, with 14 bases sitting between them. This CDR3 reads CASTSDWYGYTF. DNA for the CDR3: TGCGCCAGCACGTCTGACTGGTACGGCTACACCTTC.

Comment on this clonotype: The junction shows a germline mismatch at one end, possibly a read error. The chain employs TRBV19 and TRBJ2-1; D is perhaps TRBD1 or TRBD2 (7 bases each). Germline lookup yields CDR1 LNHDA and CDR2 SQIVND (reference sequence). CDR3 size: 16 residues. DNA for the CDR3: TGTGCCAGCAGTATAGAAGGGGGCGGGGGCAGAAATGAGCAGTTCTTC. It encodes CASSIEGGGGRNEQFF. Looking up the rest from reference TRBV19 and TRBJ2-1 gives the full variable domain: DGGITQSPKYLFRKEGQNVTLSCEQNLNHDAMYWYRQDPGQGLRLIYYSQIVNDFQKGDIAEGYSVSREKKESFPLTVTSAQKNPTAFYLCASSIEGGGGRNEQFFGPGTRLTVL.

This clonotype has more than one count but fewer than ten. The J gene is TRBJ1-2, the V gene TRBV9; D perhaps matches TRBD1 (5 bases). Germline V gene sequence: CDR1 SGDLS, CDR2 YYNGEE. Trimming shortened V by 0 bases and J by 3 bases, and 18 bases separated the two germline ends. CDR3 length equals 17 residues. The CDR3 sequence is CASSVVVGDSSDYGYTF. Here the CDR3 DNA reads TGTGCCAGCAGCGTAGTCGTAGGGGACTCATCAGACTATGGCTACACCTTC.

V is TRBV29-1 and J is TRBJ2-7, with 7 bases identical to TRBD1. Losses at the gene ends were 3 bases for V and 0 bases for J; bases not matched to a gene: 8. Germline V gene data show CDR1 as SQVTM and CDR2 as ANQGSEA. The CDR3 extends over 15 amino acids. The CDR3 loop is CSVDVTGEYSYEQYF. The CDR3 region has the DNA TGCAGCGTTGACGTCACAGGGGAGTACTCCTACGAGCAGTACTTC.

This clonotype was picked up a small number of times. This chain joins TRBV9 and TRBJ1-1; tentatively, D is TRBD1 (5 bases). V lost 4 bases and J lost 1, with 14 bases in between. CDR3 length equals 15 residues. The germline CDR1 and CDR2 sequences are SGDLS and YYNGEE. CDR3 protein: CASSTRGTPNTEAFF. DNA for the CDR3: TGTGCCAGCAGCACTAGAGGGACGCCGAACACTGAAGCTTTCTTT.

This sequence joins TRBV12-3 or TRBV12-4 and TRBJ2-3; unclear D gene. The V and J ends lost 6 bases and 4 bases respectively, with 11 bases between them. The CDR3 loop spans 13 amino acids. The CDR3 spells CASRLTPADTQYF. The CDR3, as DNA: TGTGCCAGCAGATTGACACCCGCAGATACGCAGTATTTT.